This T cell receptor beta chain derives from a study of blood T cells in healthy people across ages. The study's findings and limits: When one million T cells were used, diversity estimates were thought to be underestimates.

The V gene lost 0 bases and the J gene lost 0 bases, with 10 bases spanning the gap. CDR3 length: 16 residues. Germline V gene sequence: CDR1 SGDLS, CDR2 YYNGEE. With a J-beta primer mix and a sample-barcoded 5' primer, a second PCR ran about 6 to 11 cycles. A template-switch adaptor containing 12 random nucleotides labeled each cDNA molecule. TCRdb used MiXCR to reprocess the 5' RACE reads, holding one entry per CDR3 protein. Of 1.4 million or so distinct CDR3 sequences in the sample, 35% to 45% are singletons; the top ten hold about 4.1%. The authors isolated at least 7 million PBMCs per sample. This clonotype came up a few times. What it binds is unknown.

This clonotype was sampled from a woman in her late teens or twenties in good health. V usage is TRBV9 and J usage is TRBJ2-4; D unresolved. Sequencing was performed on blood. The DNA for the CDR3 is TGTGCCAGCAGCGTAGATGGGTCCTTAGCCAAAAACATTCAGTACTTC. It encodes CASSVDGSLAKNIQYF.